This entry describes one T cell receptor (beta chain). Per germline, CDR1 LGHNA and CDR2 YSLEER. Trimming cost V 4 bases and J 5 bases; bases outside gene matches: 6. The CDR3 length is 14 residues. The entry originates in a study of shared clonotypes between healthy human individuals. The assay ran at deep level. Generated by immunoSEQ multiplex PCR, the TCRdb table keeps only in-frame clones and is missing some. Here the sample spans 2 million to 2.5 million clones, 85% to 95% being singletons. This chain links TRBV4-3 with TRBJ1-1; TRBD1 matches 8 bases. This sequence originates from a man aged 18 to 29 in good health. Sequenced input: naive CD4+ T cells sorted from blood. Noted subset: CD45RA+ positively selected. Written as DNA, the CDR3 is TGCGCCAGCAGCCCTGGACAGGGTGGGACTGAAGCTTTCTTT. Translated, it gives CASSPGQGGTEAFF.